This T cell receptor (beta chain) is from a study of low-dose radiotherapy and immunotherapy resistance in tumors. Across the whole study: Across 26 weeks, 13 Gy in total went to Cohort 2, delivered as 1 Gy per fraction every two weeks.

This CDR3 is built from 16 residues. Between the trimmed V and J ends, which lost 3 bases and 3 bases, there was a span of 17 bases. From germline, CDR1 is KGHDR and CDR2 SFDVKD. Time point meaning: before trial treatment. TRAV and TRBV primers primed cDNA for both TCRalpha and TCRbeta. The authors ran 15 to 25 PCR cycles to amplify TCRs with a constant-region primer and V-primer adapter. mRNA, once isolated, was amplified by in vitro transcription. TCRdb redid the calling of the reads with MiXCR, one entry per CDR3 protein. The table has tens of thousands of distinct CDR3 sequences, 15% to 20% seen once.

The V gene is TRBV24-1, the J gene TRBJ2-7; tentatively, D is TRBD2 (7 bases). This receptor was obtained from a male donor with prostate cancer. The sequences come from PBMCs, collected before treatment. The CDR3 loop is CATSDTRGGSVYEQYF. DNA for the CDR3: TGTGCCACCAGTGATACCCGCGGGGGCAGCGTCTACGAGCAGTACTTC.